This T cell receptor beta chain is from a study of STAT3 mutations in large granular lymphocyte leukemia. For the study at large: Canonical activating STAT3 mutations were detected in roughly half of the longitudinally sequenced T-LGLL patients. Roughly 40% of treated T-LGLL patients showed hematologic response to immunosuppression.

About this clone itself: Its specificity is unknown.

Data came from immunoSEQ multiplex PCR; TCRdb stores just in-frame clones and leaves some out. The table has tens of thousands of clones, 85% to 95% seen once. Study-wide results and caveats: Every T-cell large granular lymphocyte leukemia patient had at least one immunodominant TCR beta clonotype. Suggested: STAT3 mutation was not the ancestral event for these clonal expansions. Persisting codominant clonotypes may have hidden a small pathogenic clone.

This TCR was sampled from a man in his forties with T-cell large granular lymphocyte leukemia. Some clones in this sample may be carry-over from other donors' samples. The specimen sequenced was peripheral blood mononuclear cells.

CDR3 sequence (DNA): TGTGCCAGTAGTATAGTGACAGGGGGCTACGAGCAGTACTTC. It specifies CASSIVTGGYEQYF. The chain links TRBV19 to TRBJ2-7; 9 bases fit TRBD1. The CDR3 has 14 amino acids. J gave up 3 bases and V 1 base, and 1 base lay outside the gene matches. Germline V gene lookup returns CDR1 LNHDA and CDR2 SQIVND (reference sequence).